The source of this T cell receptor beta chain is a study of cytomegalovirus exposure and HLA in healthy donors. Study-wide findings and caveats: Several of the most significant clusters appeared, in a later analysis, to be linked to common viral pathogens. Cytomegalovirus association was assigned to approximately 160 TCR beta chains.

Amplification used 60 Vbeta primers and 13 Jbeta primers. Generated by immunoSEQ multiplex PCR, the TCRdb table keeps only in-frame clones and is missing some. The sample shows 150,000 to 200,000 clones, 70% to 80% of them seen only once. The CDR3 totals 14 residues. The germline gives CDR1 MNHEY, CDR2 SMNVEV (reference sequence). Trimming took off 5 bases at V and 1 base at J, with 11 bases between the two ends. A note on this clone: The antigen is undetermined.

The sample comprised PBMCs. The receptor comes from a female donor in good health and CMV-seronegative. The chain links TRBV27 to TRBJ1-1; D gene ambiguous. CDR3 protein: CASSPGRKNTEAFF. The CDR3 region has the DNA TGTGCCAGCAGTCCCGGGAGGAAGAACACTGAAGCTTTCTTT.